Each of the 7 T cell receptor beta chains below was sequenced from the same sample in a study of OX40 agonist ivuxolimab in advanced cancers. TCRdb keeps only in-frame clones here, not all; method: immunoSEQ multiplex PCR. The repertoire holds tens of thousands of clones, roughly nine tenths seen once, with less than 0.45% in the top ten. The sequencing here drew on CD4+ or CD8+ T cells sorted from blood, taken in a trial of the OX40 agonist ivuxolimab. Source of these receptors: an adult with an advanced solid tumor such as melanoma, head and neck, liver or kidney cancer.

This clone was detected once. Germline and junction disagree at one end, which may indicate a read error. CDR3 in amino acids: CASSSGQTDTQYF. The CDR3 bases are TGTGCTAGCAGCAGCGGACAGACAGATACGCAGTATTTT. The chain joins TRBV7-7 to TRBJ2-3; D is perhaps TRBD1 (6 bases). Germline loops: CDR1 SSHAT, CDR2 FNYEAQ (reference sequence). The CDR3 is made up of 13 amino acids.

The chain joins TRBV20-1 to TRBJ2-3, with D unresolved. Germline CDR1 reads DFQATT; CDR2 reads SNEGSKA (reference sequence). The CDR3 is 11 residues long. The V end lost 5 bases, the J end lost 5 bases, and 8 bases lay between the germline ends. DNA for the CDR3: TGCAGTGCTTCCAAGAGAGATACGCAGTATTTT. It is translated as CSASKRDTQYF.

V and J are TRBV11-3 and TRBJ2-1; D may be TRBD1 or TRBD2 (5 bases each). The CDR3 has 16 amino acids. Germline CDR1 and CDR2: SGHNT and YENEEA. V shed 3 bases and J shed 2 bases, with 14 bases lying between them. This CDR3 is CASSLARDGPYNEQFF. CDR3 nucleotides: TGTGCCAGCAGCTTGGCCCGGGACGGACCCTACAATGAGCAGTTCTTC.

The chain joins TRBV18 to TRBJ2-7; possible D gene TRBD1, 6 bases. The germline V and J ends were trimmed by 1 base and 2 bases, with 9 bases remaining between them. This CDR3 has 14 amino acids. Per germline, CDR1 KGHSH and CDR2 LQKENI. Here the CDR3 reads CASSPQRTAYEQYF. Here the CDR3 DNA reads TGTGCCAGCTCACCACAGAGGACAGCCTACGAGCAGTACTTC.

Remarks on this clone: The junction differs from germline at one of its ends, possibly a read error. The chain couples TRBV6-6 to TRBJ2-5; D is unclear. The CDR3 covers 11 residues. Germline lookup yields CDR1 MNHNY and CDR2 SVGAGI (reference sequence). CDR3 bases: TGTGCCAGCAGTTCAACCGGACCCTTGGACTTC. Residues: CASSSTGPLDF.

This chain's CDR3 is CASSFDRPATDTQYF. The CDR3 DNA reads TGTGCCAGCAGTTTCGACAGACCCGCCACAGATACGCAGTATTTT. The gene calls are TRBV6-5 and TRBJ2-3; tentatively, D is TRBD1 (5 bases). CDR1 is MNHEY and CDR2 is SVGAGI in the germline V gene. V lost 4 bases, J lost 2 bases, and 13 bases lay in between. The CDR3 extends over 15 amino acids.

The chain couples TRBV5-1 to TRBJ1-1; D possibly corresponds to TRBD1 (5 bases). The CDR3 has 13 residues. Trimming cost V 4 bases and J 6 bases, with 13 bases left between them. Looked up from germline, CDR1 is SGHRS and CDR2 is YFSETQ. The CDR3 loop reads CASSPGGGAEAFF. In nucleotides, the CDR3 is TGCGCCAGCAGCCCCGGCGGAGGGGCTGAAGCTTTCTTT.